Shown below are 15 T cell receptor beta chains from a single sample sequenced in a study of patients and donors after allogeneic stem cell transplantation. TCRdb re-derived calls from the RT-PCR reads in MiXCR, one entry per CDR3 protein. The sample carries 900,000 to 1,000,000 distinct CDR3 sequences, approximately 18% recorded once. Sequenced: blood, either unsorted or a sorted T cell fraction (not recorded which). The receptors derive from a human donor who was either an allogeneic HSCT recipient or a stem cell or donor lymphocyte infusion donor (not recorded which). It is not recorded whose cells these are; they may come from a transplant donor.

There are a few counts of this clonotype. The chain has TRBV5-1 and TRBJ2-3, with 11 bases lining up with TRBD2. Germline assignment: CDR1 SGHRS and CDR2 YFSETQ. Trimming cost V 4 bases and J 4 bases; bases outside gene matches: 5. The CDR3 loop spans 15 amino acids. The CDR3 DNA follows: TGCGCCAGCAGCCTGCCTAGCGGGGGGCCAGATACGCAGTATTTT. The encoded protein is CASSLPSGGPDTQYF.

This clonotype has ten or more counts. V gene TRBV12-3 or TRBV12-4 combines with J gene TRBJ1-2; TRBD1 might be the D (5 bases). V shed 3 bases and J shed 3 bases, with 8 bases lying between them. This CDR3 has 13 residues. This chain's CDR3 is CASSLGQYYGYTF. DNA for the CDR3: TGTGCCAGCAGTTTGGGGCAGTACTATGGCTACACCTTC.

The chain links TRBV2 to TRBJ2-7; D call uncertain. V lost 5 bases and J lost 7, with 15 bases in between. Germline CDR1 reads SNHLY; CDR2 reads FYNNEI. The CDR3 runs 13 residues. The DNA of the CDR3 is TGTGCCAGCAGTAGCTGGGTAGGGCGGGAGCAGTACTTC. The encoded protein is CASSSWVGREQYF.

This clonotype has more than one count but fewer than ten. The V gene is TRBV6-2 or TRBV6-3, the J gene TRBJ2-1; a weak D match, TRBD2 (6 bases). V lost 0 bases and J 4 bases, leaving 13 bases between the germline ends. Per germline, CDR1 MNHEY and CDR2 SVGEGT. The CDR3 is 16 residues long. The CDR3 loop is CASSYSSTGVYNEQFF. CDR3 bases: TGTGCCAGCAGTTACTCGTCGACGGGGGTATACAATGAGCAGTTCTTC.

This clonotype was counted a few times. The J gene is TRBJ1-5, the V gene TRBV19; no definite D call. This CDR3 has 17 amino acids. With 1 base removed from V and 0 bases from J, the gap between germline ends came to 13 bases. Germline CDR1 LNHDA, CDR2 SQIVND (reference sequence). The CDR3 DNA follows: TGTGCCAGTAGTATAGGAACCCGACGATATAGCAATCAGCCCCAGCATTTT. It is translated as CASSIGTRRYSNQPQHF.

The chain combines TRBV12-3 or TRBV12-4 with TRBJ2-5, with TRBD1 matching over 9 bases. V lost 5 bases, J lost 3 bases, and 7 bases stayed unmatched. This CDR3 spans 15 amino acids. The CDR3 spells CASSPWDRVEETQYF. CDR3 coding DNA: TGTGCCAGCAGTCCATGGGACAGGGTGGAAGAGACCCAGTACTTC.

The chain has TRBV27 and TRBJ1-3, with D perhaps TRBD1 (5 bases). V was cut by 0 bases and J by 4 bases, with 10 bases left in between. CDR1 and CDR2 from the germline V gene are MNHEY and SMNVEV (reference sequence). CDR3 length equals 15 residues. CDR3 amino acids: CASSLSGRRGNTIYF. In nucleotides, the CDR3 is TGTGCCAGCAGTTTATCGGGACGGCGAGGAAACACCATATATTTT.

Many counts were recorded for this clonotype. The rearrangement uses TRBV10-3 and TRBJ2-3; possibly TRBD2 for D (6 bases). This CDR3 is built from 14 residues. Germline V gene lookup returns CDR1 ENHRY and CDR2 SYGVKD. Trimming stripped 3 bases from V and 4 bases from J, with 11 bases between. This CDR3 is CAISEGREADTQYF. The DNA of the CDR3 is TGTGCCATCAGTGAAGGGCGGGAAGCAGATACGCAGTATTTT.

To note about this clonotype: One end of the junction does not line up with germline, which may come from a read error. The gene calls are TRBV27 and TRBJ1-5; 7 bases match TRBD1. The V gene's germline CDR1 is MNHEY and CDR2 SMNVEV (reference sequence). The CDR3 loop spans 15 amino acids. DNA for the CDR3: TGTTCCAGCAGGGTATCCAGGGGGGGCAATCAGCCCCAGCATTTT. Amino acids: CSSRVSRGGNQPQHF.

J is TRBJ1-1 and V is TRBV12-3 or TRBV12-4; TRBD1 is a possible D gene (5 bases). This CDR3 region has 15 residues. V was shortened by 5 bases and J by 2 bases, with 15 bases between the two germline ends. Here the CDR3 DNA reads TGTGCCAGCAGTAGGGGTGGGAGGGGTAACACTGAAGCTTTCTTT. Translating it yields CASSRGGRGNTEAFF.

This chain links TRBV12-3 or TRBV12-4 with TRBJ2-7, with D tentatively TRBD2 (6 bases). CDR3 length: 16 amino acids. V was trimmed by 5 bases and J by 1 base, leaving 18 bases between them. In nucleotides, the CDR3 is TGTGCCAGCAGTGCCATTGCCCCGGGAGCTTCCTACGAGCAGTACTTC. It encodes CASSAIAPGASYEQYF.

This sequence joins TRBV6-1 and TRBJ1-4; D unresolved. Germline assignment: CDR1 MNHNS and CDR2 SASEGT. The CDR3 loop spans 13 amino acids. V lost 6 bases and J 8 bases, leaving 13 bases between the germline ends. The CDR3 DNA sequence: TGTGCCAGCAGGCCGGGATCTAGGGAAAAACTGTTTTTT. Translating gives CASRPGSREKLFF.

The chain employs TRBV11-2 and TRBJ2-2; TRBD2 aligns across 7 bases. This CDR3 comprises 16 residues. Germline CDR1 and CDR2: SGHAT and FQNNGV. V lost 5 bases and J lost 7; bases outside the gene matches: 13. The CDR3 nucleotides read TGTGCCAGCAGCCCGACTACACTAGCGTCCAGCGGGGAGCTGTTTTTT. Its translation: CASSPTTLASSGELFF.

The chain is built from TRBV20-1 and TRBJ1-2, with TRBD1 matching over 8 bases. The CDR3 runs 12 residues. In germline, CDR1 is DFQATT, CDR2 SNEGSKA (reference sequence). Trimming took 5 bases from V and 4 from J; bases not matched to a gene: 3. CDR3 sequence reads: CSASTGGYGYTF. The CDR3 coding sequence is TGCAGTGCTTCCACAGGGGGCTATGGCTACACCTTC.

This chain uses TRBV5-1 with TRBJ2-1; 11 bases map to TRBD2. This CDR3 contains 16 residues. J was trimmed by 1 base and V by 3 bases; bases with no gene match: 3. Germline values: CDR1 SGHRS, CDR2 YFSETQ. CDR3 sequence: CASSWLAGGSYNEQFF. The DNA of the CDR3 is TGCGCCAGCAGCTGGCTAGCGGGAGGATCCTACAATGAGCAGTTCTTC.